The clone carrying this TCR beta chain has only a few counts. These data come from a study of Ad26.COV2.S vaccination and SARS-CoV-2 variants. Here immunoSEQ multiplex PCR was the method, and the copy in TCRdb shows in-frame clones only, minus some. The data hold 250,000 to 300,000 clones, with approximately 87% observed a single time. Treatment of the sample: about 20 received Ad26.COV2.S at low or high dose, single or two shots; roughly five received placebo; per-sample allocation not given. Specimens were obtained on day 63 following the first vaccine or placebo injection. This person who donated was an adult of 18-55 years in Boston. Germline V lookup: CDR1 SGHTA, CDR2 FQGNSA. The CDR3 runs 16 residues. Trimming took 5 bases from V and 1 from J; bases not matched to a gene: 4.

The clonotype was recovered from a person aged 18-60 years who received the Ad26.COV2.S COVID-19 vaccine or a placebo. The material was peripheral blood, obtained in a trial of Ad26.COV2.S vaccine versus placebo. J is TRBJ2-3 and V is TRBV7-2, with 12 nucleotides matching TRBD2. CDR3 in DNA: TGTGCCAGCAGCCTCCTAGCGGGGGGGGGCACAGATACGCAGTATTTT. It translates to CASSLLAGGGTDTQYF.